This is a list of T cell receptor beta chains from one sample in a study of OX40 agonist ivuxolimab in advanced cancers. Assay used: immunoSEQ multiplex PCR; TCRdb lists only in-frame clones, some missing. The table has nearly 80,000 clones, about 83% seen once; the top ten hold just under 25%. Sequenced material: CD4+ or CD8+ T cells sorted from blood, taken in a trial of the OX40 agonist ivuxolimab. Receptors originate from an adult with an advanced solid tumor such as melanoma, head and neck, liver or kidney cancer. The CDR3 runs from the conserved cysteine through the conserved F or W. The order of the fields is V gene, D gene, J gene, clone size, CDR3 DNA, CDR3 protein. A D gene is named only where the DNA matches it firmly. Clone size is stated in some rows and not others, as once, few, many or a class when expanded.

TRBV5-1,.,TRBJ1-2,.,TGCGCCAGCAGCCCCCCCCAGGGGACCTATGGCTACACCTTC,CASSPPQGTYGYTF
TRBV9,.,TRBJ1-5,.,TGTGCCAGCAGCGATCAGCCCCAGCATTTT,CASSDQPQHF
TRBV19,.,TRBJ2-2,.,TGTGCCAGTAGTATAGTGGGCGGTGGAACCGGGGAGCTGTTTTTT,CASSIVGGGTGELFF
TRBV13,.,TRBJ1-1,.,TGTGCCAGCAGCCCTCTGGTAATGGAGAACACTGAAGCTTTCTTT,CASSPLVMENTEAFF
TRBV5-4,.,TRBJ2-5,.,TGTGCCAGCAGCTTGGCTCGCTCCTCGTACCAAGAGACCCAGTACTTC,CASSLARSSYQETQYF
TRBV4-2,.,TRBJ1-2,.,TGTGCCAGCAGCTTGTTAAATAACTATGGCTACACCTTC,CASSLLNNYGYTF
TRBV28,.,TRBJ2-5,.,TGTGCCAGCAGCGGGACGGTGGAGACCCAGTACTTC,CASSGTVETQYF
TRBV19,.,TRBJ2-7,.,TGTGCCAGTAGTAGCCGCGGGGGAACAGGGTCCTACGAGCAGTACTTC,CASSSRGGTGSYEQYF
TRBV21-1,.,TRBJ2-4,once,TGTGCCAGCAGCATCCTTGGACAGCCCGAGTACTTC,CASSILGQPEYF
TRBV7-9,.,TRBJ2-7,.,TGTGCCAGCAGCTTAGGGGGTGTGGGGGCCGAGCAGTACTTC,CASSLGGVGAEQYF
TRBV28,TRBD1,TRBJ1-5,.,TGTGCCAGCAGATTTATAACGGACAGGGTTACCAATCAGCCCCAGCATTTT,CASRFITDRVTNQPQHF
TRBV7-9,.,TRBJ2-1,once,TGTGCCAGCAGCTTAGGGGTAAATTACAATGAGCAGTTCTTC,CASSLGVNYNEQFF
TRBV5-4,TRBD1,TRBJ1-1,.,TGTGCCAGCAGCTCCGCACCGACAGGGTTGAACACTGAAGCTTTCTTT,CASSSAPTGLNTEAFF
TRBV5-4,.,TRBJ1-1,few,TGTGCCAGCAGTCCGGGCGCCAGCAGTATGAACACTGAAGCTTTCTTT,CASSPGASSMNTEAFF
TRBV15,TRBD1,TRBJ1-1,.,TGTGCCACCAGCAGGAAAGACAGGGGCGTCGAAGCTTTCTTT,CATSRKDRGVEAFF
TRBV6-5,.,TRBJ1-1,.,TGTGCCAGCGCCTTCGGTAGGAACACTGAAGCTTTCTTT,CASAFGRNTEAFF
TRBV5-6,TRBD1,TRBJ1-3,.,TGTGCCAGCAGCTCCAGACAGGGCAGAAACACCATATATTTT,CASSSRQGRNTIYF
TRBV5-1,.,TRBJ1-1,once,TGCGCCAGCAGCCCGGGACGGCTGAACACTGAAGCTTTCTTT,CASSPGRLNTEAFF
TRBV27,TRBD1,TRBJ2-7,.,TGTGCCAGCAGTTCCTACAGGGGAAGATACTCCGAGCAGTACTTC,CASSSYRGRYSEQYF
TRBV4-1,TRBD2,TRBJ2-3,few,TGCGCCAGCAGCCAAACCGAGCGGGATCTGGATACGCAGTATTTT,CASSQTERDLDTQYF
TRBV13,.,TRBJ2-5,.,TGTGCCAGCAGCTCGGACGGGGAGACCCAGTACTTC,CASSSDGETQYF
TRBV7-6,.,TRBJ1-3,.,TGTGCCAGCAGCTTTAGCCGGATCTCTGGAAACACCATATATTTT,CASSFSRISGNTIYF
TRBV19,.,TRBJ2-1,.,TGTGCCAGTAGTCAGGAGTCCTTGGAGTTCTTC,CASSQESLEFF
TRBV5-8,TRBD1,TRBJ1-1,.,TGTGCCAGCAGCCCGGAGGACAGGGGGAACACTGAAGCTTTCTTT,CASSPEDRGNTEAFF
TRBV28,.,TRBJ1-6,.,TGTGCCAGCAGTTTATGGTCGCAGGGTAGTTCACCCCTCCACTTT,CASSLWSQGSSPLHF
TRBV30,.,TRBJ1-5,.,TGTGCCTGGAGTGATAAGGATCGGCCCCAGCATTTT,CAWSDKDRPQHF
TRBV7-9,.,TRBJ1-1,.,TGTGCCAGCACCCATGGGGGGGTTAGGGCCCAGGCTGAAGCTTTCTTT,CASTHGGVRAQAEAFF
TRBV7-2,.,TRBJ2-7,few,TGTGCCAGCAGCGTCACAGGGATAGGGGAGCAGTACTTC,CASSVTGIGEQYF
TRBV4-1,.,TRBJ1-5,.,TGCGCCAGCAGCCAAGAAAGACCGGGAGGCAATCAGCCCCAGCATTTT,CASSQERPGGNQPQHF
TRBV7-2,.,TRBJ1-4,.,TGTGCCAGCAGCTTCGGCCTTCGAATGGCCGTTGAAAAACTGTTTTTT,CASSFGLRMAVEKLFF
TRBV6-6,.,TRBJ2-7,once,TGTGCCAGCAGTTCCCCCCGTGTGAGCTCCTACGAGCAGTACTTC,CASSSPRVSSYEQYF
TRBV30,TRBD2,TRBJ2-1,.,TGTGCCCATCTCGGAGGGGGTAGCGGGGGCTCCTACAATGAGCAGTTCTTC,CAHLGGGSGGSYNEQFF
TRBV15,.,TRBJ2-1,.,TGTGCCACCAGTCCTAACCCCAATACCCAAGAGCAGTTCTTC,CATSPNPNTQEQFF
TRBV5-1,TRBD1,TRBJ2-2,once,TGCGCCAGCAGCTTGGAGGGGACAGGGGCGACCGGGGAGCTGTTTTTT,CASSLEGTGATGELFF
TRBV7-6,TRBD2,TRBJ2-7,.,TGTGCCAGCAGCGCCAGCGGGAGTGAGGAGCAGTACTTC,CASSASGSEEQYF
TRBV19,.,TRBJ2-1,.,TGTGCCAGCCGCCAGGGGTCTAGCGTAGACAATGAGCAGTTCTTC,CASRQGSSVDNEQFF
TRBV7-2,.,TRBJ1-2,.,TGTGCCAGCAGCTTAGCCGCACAGGGTAGAGGCTACACCTTC,CASSLAAQGRGYTF
TRBV2,.,TRBJ1-6,.,TGTGCCAGCAGTGCGCCGAATTCACCCCTCCACTTT,CASSAPNSPLHF
TRBV5-4,.,TRBJ2-3,.,TGTGCCAGCAGCCGTGGACCGGGGGCCGGCCCGGATACGCAGTATTTT,CASSRGPGAGPDTQYF
TRBV29-1,.,TRBJ1-4,.,TGCAGCGTGGACGAAGGGGGATTTAGGGAGGAAAAACTGTTTTTT,CSVDEGGFREEKLFF
TRBV5-5,.,TRBJ1-1,.,TGTGCCAGCAGCCCCGACGGGATTAGTGCTGAAGCTTTCTTT,CASSPDGISAEAFF
TRBV6-5,TRBD1,TRBJ1-4,.,TGTGCCAGCAGTTACATGGGACAGGATGAAAAACTGTTTTTT,CASSYMGQDEKLFF
TRBV10-3,.,TRBJ2-1,.,TGTGCCATCAACGAGCACGCTGGGGATGAGCAGTTCTTC,CAINEHAGDEQFF
TRBV4-2,.,TRBJ1-4,.,TGTGCCAGCAGCCAAGATCTGGCCAGGCCCTATGAAAAACTGTTTTTT,CASSQDLARPYEKLFF
TRBV30,TRBD1,TRBJ1-5,.,TGTGCCTGGGGGACAGGGGGCGCGAGGAGCAATCAGCCCCAGCATTTT,CAWGTGGARSNQPQHF